This record looks at one T cell receptor (beta chain) sequence and its context. This sample is drawn from a study of blood T cell repertoires in COVID-19. Across the study: COVID-19 samples collected from the United States, Italy and Spain covered acute and convalescent phases. The analysed material was cDNA or gDNA that came from T cells, B-cell-depleted T cells, or PBMCs.

The CDR3 covers 14 residues. Per the germline V gene, CDR1 is SGHDT and CDR2 is YYEEEE. J lost 7 bases, V lost 4 bases, and 10 bases had no gene match. Original analysis: Researchers report that nucleated cell counts were estimated from reference gene primer amplification. Libraries were prepared by immunoSEQ multiplex PCR; TCRdb keeps only in-frame clonotypes and omits some of them. That table is the source of V, J and clone size, and D and trimming were worked out from the DNA. Seen here are under 30,000 clones, 70% to 90% observed once, and the top ten hold about 12%. The specimen sequenced was peripheral blood. This TCR was recovered from a human donor in a cohort sampled during active COVID-19. The donor label of this sample is uncertain. The chain links TRBV5-6 to TRBJ1-2, with 7 bases fitting TRBD1. The DNA of the CDR3 is TGTGCCAGCAGCCAGGGGACAGTTTTTCCTGGCTACACCTTC. Protein: CASSQGTVFPGYTF.